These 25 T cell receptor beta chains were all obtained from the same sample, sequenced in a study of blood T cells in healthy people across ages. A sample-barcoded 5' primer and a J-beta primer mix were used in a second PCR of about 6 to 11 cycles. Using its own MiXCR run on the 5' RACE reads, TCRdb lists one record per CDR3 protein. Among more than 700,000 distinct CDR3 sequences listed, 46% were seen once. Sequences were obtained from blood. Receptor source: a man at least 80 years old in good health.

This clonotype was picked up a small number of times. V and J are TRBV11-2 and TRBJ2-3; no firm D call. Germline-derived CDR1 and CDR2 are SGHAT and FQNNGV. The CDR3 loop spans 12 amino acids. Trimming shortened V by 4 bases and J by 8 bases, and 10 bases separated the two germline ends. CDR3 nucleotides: TGTGCCAGCAGCTCTGGCCCGGGTACGCAGTATTTT. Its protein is CASSSGPGTQYF. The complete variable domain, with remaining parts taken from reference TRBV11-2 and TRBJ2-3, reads EAGVAQSPRYKIIEKRQSVAFWCNPISGHATLYWYQQILGQGPKLLIQFQNNGVVDDSQLPKDRFSAERLKGVDSTLKIQPAKLEDSAVYLCASSSGPGTQYFGPGTRLTVL.

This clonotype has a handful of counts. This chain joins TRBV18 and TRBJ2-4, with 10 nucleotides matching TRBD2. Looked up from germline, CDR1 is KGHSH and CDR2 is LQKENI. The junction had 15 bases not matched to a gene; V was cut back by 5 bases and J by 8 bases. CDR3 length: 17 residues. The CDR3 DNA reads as TGTGCCAGCTCATTCGGAGGACTAGCGGTTAGGTCAGACATTCAGTACTTC. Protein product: CASSFGGLAVRSDIQYF.

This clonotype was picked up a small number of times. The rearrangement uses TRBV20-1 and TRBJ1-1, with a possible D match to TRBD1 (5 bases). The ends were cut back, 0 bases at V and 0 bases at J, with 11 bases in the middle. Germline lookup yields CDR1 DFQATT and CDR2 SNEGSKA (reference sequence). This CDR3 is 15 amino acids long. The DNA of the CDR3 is TGCAGTGCTAGAGATAGACGGACAATGAACACTGAAGCTTTCTTT. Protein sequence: CSARDRRTMNTEAFF.

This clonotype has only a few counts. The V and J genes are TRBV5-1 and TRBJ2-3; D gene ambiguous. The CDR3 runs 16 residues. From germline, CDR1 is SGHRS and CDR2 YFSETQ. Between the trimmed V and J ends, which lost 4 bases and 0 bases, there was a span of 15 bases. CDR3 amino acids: CASSLVFAESTDTQYF. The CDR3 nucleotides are TGCGCCAGCAGCCTGGTTTTCGCAGAAAGCACAGATACGCAGTATTTT.

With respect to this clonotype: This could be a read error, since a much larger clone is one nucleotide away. As DNA, the CDR3 is TGCAGCGTTTCCGCCCGACAAGAGACCCAGTACTTC. Translated, it gives CSVSARQETQYF. The genes are TRBV29-1 and TRBJ2-5; D is ambiguous. The CDR3 is 12 residues long. CDR1 and CDR2 (germline): SQVTM, ANQGSEA. V lost 5 bases and J 2 bases, leaving 9 bases between the germline ends.

The CDR3 DNA sequence: TGCGCCAGCAGCTCGAGCGGTTCCGGAGATACGCAGTATTTT. Translation: CASSSSGSGDTQYF. The chain links TRBV5-1 to TRBJ2-3; D might be TRBD2 (5 bases). Germline V CDR1 and CDR2: SGHRS, YFSETQ. Trimming shortened V by 3 bases and J by 5 bases, and 13 bases separated the two germline ends. This CDR3 has 14 residues.

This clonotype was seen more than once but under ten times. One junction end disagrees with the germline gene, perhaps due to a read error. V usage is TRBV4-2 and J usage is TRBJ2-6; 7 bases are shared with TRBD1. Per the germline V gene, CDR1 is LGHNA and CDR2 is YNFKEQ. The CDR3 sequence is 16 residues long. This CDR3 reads CACSSGQVPGANVLTF. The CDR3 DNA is TGTGCCTGCAGCAGCGGACAGGTTCCTGGGGCCAACGTCCTGACTTTC.

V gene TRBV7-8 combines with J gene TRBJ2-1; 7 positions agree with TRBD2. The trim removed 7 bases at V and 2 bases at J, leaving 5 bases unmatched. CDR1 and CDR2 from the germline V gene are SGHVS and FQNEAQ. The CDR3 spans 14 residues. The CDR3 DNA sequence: TGTGCCAGCACCTGGGACTACGCCTACAATGAGCAGTTCTTC. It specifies CASTWDYAYNEQFF. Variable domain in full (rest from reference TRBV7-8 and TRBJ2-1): GAGVSQSPRYKVAKRGQDVALRCDPISGHVSLFWYQQALGQGPEFLTYFQNEAQLDKSGLPSDRFFAERPEGSVSTLKIQRTQQEDSAVYLCASTWDYAYNEQFFGPGTRLTVL.

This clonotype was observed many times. This chain's CDR3 is CASSQLAGAYNEQFF. The CDR3 DNA follows: TGTGCCAGCAGCCAACTAGCGGGAGCTTACAATGAGCAGTTCTTC. V and J are TRBV7-3 and TRBJ2-1, with 11 bases aligning to TRBD2. From germline, CDR1 is SGHTA and CDR2 FQGTGA. V lost 5 bases to trimming and J lost 4 bases; unmatched junction nucleotides: 4. CDR3 length: 15 amino acids.

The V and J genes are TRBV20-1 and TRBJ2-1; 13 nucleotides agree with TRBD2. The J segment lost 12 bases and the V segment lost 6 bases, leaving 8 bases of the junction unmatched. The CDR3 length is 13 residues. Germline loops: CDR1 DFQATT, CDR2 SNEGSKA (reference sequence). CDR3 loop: CSAGTSGTVGQFF. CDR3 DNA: TGCAGTGCCGGGACTAGCGGGACTGTTGGGCAGTTCTTC.

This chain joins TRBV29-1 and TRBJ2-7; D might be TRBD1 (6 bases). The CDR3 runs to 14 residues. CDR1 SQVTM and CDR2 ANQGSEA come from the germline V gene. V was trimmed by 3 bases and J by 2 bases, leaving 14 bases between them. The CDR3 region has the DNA TGCAGCGTTGATCACGGGACAAGGACCTACGAGCAGTACTTC. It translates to CSVDHGTRTYEQYF.

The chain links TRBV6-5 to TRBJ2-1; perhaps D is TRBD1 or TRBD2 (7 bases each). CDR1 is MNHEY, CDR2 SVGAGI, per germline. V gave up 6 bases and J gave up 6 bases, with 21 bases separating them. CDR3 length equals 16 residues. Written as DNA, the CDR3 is TGTGCCAGCAGCCCGGTACTGGGGAGGGGGCCCAATGAGCAGTTCTTC. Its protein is CASSPVLGRGPNEQFF.

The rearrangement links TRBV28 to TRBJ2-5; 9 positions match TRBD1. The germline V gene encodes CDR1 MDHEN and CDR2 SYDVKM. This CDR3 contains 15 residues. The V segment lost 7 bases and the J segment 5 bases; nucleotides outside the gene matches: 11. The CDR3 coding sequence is TGTGCCAGCATTAACCCGGGACAGGGTAGGGAGACCCAGTACTTC. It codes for CASINPGQGRETQYF.

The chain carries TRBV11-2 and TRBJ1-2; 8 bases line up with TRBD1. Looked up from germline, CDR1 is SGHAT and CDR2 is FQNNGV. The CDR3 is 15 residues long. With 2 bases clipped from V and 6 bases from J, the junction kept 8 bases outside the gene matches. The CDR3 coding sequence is TGTGCCAGCAGCTTAACTGCGGACAGGGAGGATGGCTACACCTTC. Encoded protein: CASSLTADREDGYTF.

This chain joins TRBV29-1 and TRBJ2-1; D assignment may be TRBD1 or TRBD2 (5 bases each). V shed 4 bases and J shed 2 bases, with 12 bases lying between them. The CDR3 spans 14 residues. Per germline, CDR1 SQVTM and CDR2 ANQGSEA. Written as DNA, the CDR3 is TGCAGCGTTGTGCGACAGCGGACCTACAATGAGCAGTTCTTC. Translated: CSVVRQRTYNEQFF.

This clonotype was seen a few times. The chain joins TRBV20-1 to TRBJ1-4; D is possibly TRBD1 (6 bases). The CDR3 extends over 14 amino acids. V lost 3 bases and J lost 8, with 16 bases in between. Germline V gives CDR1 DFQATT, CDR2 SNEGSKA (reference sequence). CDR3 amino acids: CSASNSRGDEKLFF. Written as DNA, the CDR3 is TGCAGTGCTAGTAATTCGAGGGGGGACGAAAAACTGTTTTTT.

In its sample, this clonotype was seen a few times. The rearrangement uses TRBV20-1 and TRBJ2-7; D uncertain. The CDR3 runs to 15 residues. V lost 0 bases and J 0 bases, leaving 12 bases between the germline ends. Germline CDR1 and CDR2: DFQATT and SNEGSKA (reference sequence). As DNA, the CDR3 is TGCAGTGCTAGAGATCGGCCTCGTCTCTCCTACGAGCAGTACTTC. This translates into CSARDRPRLSYEQYF.

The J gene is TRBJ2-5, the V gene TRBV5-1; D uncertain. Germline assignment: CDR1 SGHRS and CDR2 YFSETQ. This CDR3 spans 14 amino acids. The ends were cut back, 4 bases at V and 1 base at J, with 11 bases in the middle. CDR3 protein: CASSPEPSQETQYF. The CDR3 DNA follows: TGCGCCAGCAGCCCCGAACCTAGCCAAGAGACCCAGTACTTC.

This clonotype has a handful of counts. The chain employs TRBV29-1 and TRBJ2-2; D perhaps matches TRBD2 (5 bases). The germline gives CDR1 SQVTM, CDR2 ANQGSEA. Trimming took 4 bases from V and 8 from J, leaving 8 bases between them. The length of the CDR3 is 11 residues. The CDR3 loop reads CSVARAGELFF. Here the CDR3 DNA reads TGCAGCGTTGCGCGGGCGGGGGAGCTGTTTTTT.

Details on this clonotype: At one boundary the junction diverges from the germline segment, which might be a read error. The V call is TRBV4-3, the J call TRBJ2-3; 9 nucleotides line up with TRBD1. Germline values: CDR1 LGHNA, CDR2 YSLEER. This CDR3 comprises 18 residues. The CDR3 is CASSQEVTTGGIPDTRYF. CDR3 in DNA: TGCGCCAGCAGCCAAGAAGTAACAACAGGGGGCATCCCAGATACGCGGTATTTT.

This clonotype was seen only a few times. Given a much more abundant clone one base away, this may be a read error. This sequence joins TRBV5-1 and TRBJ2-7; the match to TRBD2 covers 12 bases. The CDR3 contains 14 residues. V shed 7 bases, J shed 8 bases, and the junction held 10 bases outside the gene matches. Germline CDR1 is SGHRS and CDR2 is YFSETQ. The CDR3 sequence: CASGPGLAGSQQYF. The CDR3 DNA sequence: TGCGCCAGCGGCCCGGGACTAGCGGGTTCTCAGCAGTACTTC.

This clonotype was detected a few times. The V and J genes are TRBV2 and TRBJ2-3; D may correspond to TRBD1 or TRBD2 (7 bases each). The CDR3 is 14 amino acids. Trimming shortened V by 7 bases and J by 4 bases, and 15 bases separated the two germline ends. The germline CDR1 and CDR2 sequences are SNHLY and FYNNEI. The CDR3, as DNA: TGTGCCAGCAAACTCAGGGGGGGCCCAGATACGCAGTATTTT. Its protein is CASKLRGGPDTQYF.

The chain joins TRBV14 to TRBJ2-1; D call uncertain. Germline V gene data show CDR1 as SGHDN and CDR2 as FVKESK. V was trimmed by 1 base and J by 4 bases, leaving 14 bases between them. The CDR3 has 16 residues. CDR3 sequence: CASSQVRVGQYNEQFF. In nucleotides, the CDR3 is TGTGCCAGCAGCCAAGTACGAGTTGGGCAGTACAATGAGCAGTTCTTC.

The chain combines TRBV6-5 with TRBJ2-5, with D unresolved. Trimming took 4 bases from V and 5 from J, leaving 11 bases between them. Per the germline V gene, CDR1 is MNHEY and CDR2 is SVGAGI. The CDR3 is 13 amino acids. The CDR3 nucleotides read TGTGCCAGCAGTTTGGACGGTTCCGAGACCCAGTACTTC. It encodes CASSLDGSETQYF.

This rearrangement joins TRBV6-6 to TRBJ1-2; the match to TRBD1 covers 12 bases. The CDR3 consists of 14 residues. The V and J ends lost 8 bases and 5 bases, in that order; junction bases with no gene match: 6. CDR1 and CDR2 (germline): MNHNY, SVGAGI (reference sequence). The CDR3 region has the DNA TGTGCCAGCCTGGGACAGGGGGCTTTTTATGGCTACACCTTC. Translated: CASLGQGAFYGYTF.